Given below is one T cell receptor beta chain in context. This clonotype was seen a handful of times. Its antigen is still unknown. No much larger clone exists at a distance of one base, and base qualities are not known. From a lookup of the germline V gene, CDR1 and CDR2 are SGHTA and FQGNSA. The CDR3 contains 15 residues, cysteine and phenylalanine counted. The DNA shown is the 45-base CDR3, in frame from base 1. Cut back by 4 bases and 0 bases, the V and J ends lie 11 bases apart. Only healthy Caucasian donors were included. The source of the sample is a study of identical twins (dated by TCRdb to about 2016). Background on the whole study: The study deep-sequenced TCR alpha and beta repertoires from monozygotic twins, unrelated adults of various ages and cord blood to test whether fetal clonotypes persist. Replicate twin experiments were performed at different times using different library preparation protocols to rule out contamination.

What the authors observed across the whole study: Invariant T cells such as MAIT and iNKT could partly confound zero-insertion analyses, though diverse VJ usage argued against this for most clonotypes. The excess sharing between twins in beta out-of-frame sequences was weaker because fewer shared sequences reduced the signal-to-noise ratio. Abundant cord blood beta clonotypes carried fewer insertions; young adult naive repertoires showed a weaker similar trend, while memory repertoires showed none. Compared with coincidental sharing between unrelated individuals, an excess of low generation-probability sequences was observed among out-of-frame TCR alpha sequences shared between twins. Because the same donors could not be followed over many years, the conclusions relied on cross-sectional statistical analysis. Out-of-frame TCR alpha sharing in monozygotic twins was systematically underestimated by recombination models, whereas sharing between unrelated individuals was in agreement with the recombination models.

Libraries were made using 5' RACE. The sequencing machine was an Illumina HiSeq 2000. A universal primer binding site was added through template switching, and the final cDNA carried a unique molecular identifier so that TCR cDNA molecules could be counted accurately. First-strand cDNA for TCR alpha and beta chains was synthesized from specific primers in the conserved constant-segment region. To control for contamination, every cDNA library was double barcoded, receiving both a SMART-Mk sample barcode and Illumina barcodes. Two successive PCR steps introduced TruSeq adapter sequences along with Illumina sample barcodes. The Illumina HiSeq platform was used with custom primers to sequence TCR alpha and beta cDNA libraries. On the authors' methods: MiGEC processed the raw reads to extract unique molecular identifiers, while MiXCR was used to determine the CDR3 positions. For each individual, recombination models were inferred using an EM algorithm with the repgenHMM and IGoR tools. The tcR package in R was used for shared clonotype analysis, with sharing normalized by the product of cloneset sizes. Out-of-frame nonproductive sequences were analyzed to study raw recombination free of thymic and clonal selection effects. TCRdb cleaned the public reads at Q25 with fastp, built clones with MiXCR and kept in-frame beta chains. All rows with the same CDR3 protein become a single entry with the most common DNA and genes. TCRdb, not the authors, supplied the V and J calls. This sample comprises 1,800,000 or so distinct CDR3 sequences, about 31% of them detected only once. The top ten clonotypes cover less than 0.35% of the sample.

Sequences were obtained from cord blood. The V gene is TRBV7-2 and the J gene is TRBJ2-3; a weak D assignment points to TRBD2 (5 bases agree). The origin of this receptor is a newborn girl in good health. The CDR3 protein sequence reads: CASSSGVSSTDTQYF. The DNA sequence is as follows: TGTGCCAGCAGCTCCGGGGTCTCTAGCACAGATACGCAGTATTTT. Full variable domain (CDR3 extended with the reference TRBV7-2 and TRBJ2-3 proteins): GAGVSQSPSNKVTEKGKDVELRCDPISGHTALYWYRQSLGQGLEFLIYFQGNSAPDKSGLPSDRFSAERTGGSVSTLTIQRTQQEDSAVYLCASSSGVSSTDTQYFGPGTRLTVL.